The sequence of this TCR beta chain was determined in a study of OX40 agonist ivuxolimab in advanced cancers. Study observations and caveats: Expanded clones were, on average, more numerous among CD8+ T cells than CD4+.

Some clones are missing from TCRdb's copy, which holds only in-frame ones; the method was immunoSEQ multiplex PCR. The profile shows more than 60,000 clones, 75% to 90% of them singletons. Comments on this clone: The target antigen is unknown.

CDR1 and CDR2 from the germline V gene are MDHEN and SYDVKM. V dropped 3 bases and J dropped 5 bases, with 22 bases sitting between them. The CDR3 is 17 amino acids. The clonotype comes from an adult with an advanced solid tumor such as melanoma, head and neck, liver or kidney cancer. The chain is built from TRBV28 and TRBJ2-5, with no clear D. The material sequenced was CD4+ or CD8+ T cells sorted from blood, taken in a trial of the OX40 agonist ivuxolimab. CDR3 loop: CASSLNGRNSPGETQYF. The CDR3 DNA is TGTGCCAGCAGTTTGAACGGCAGGAACTCCCCTGGGGAGACCCAGTACTTC.